A selection of T cell receptor beta chains follows, all from one sample in a study of blood T cell repertoires in COVID-19. Generated by immunoSEQ multiplex PCR, the TCRdb table keeps only in-frame clones and is missing some. Here the sample spans 300,000 or so clones, about 86% being singletons. Source material: PBMCs or T cells enriched from blood (not recorded which). Receptors originate from a woman in her forties with acute COVID-19. Both conserved end residues are part of each CDR3. The D gene is left open where the match is weak. Size tells how often a clone was seen (once, few, many) or the class of an expanded clone, and some rows leave it out.

>-|TRBJ1-2|TRBV20-1|once
TGCAGTGCTAGTGGCGGGGCGGAGGGCTACACCTTC
CSASGGAEGYTF
>-|TRBJ2-1|TRBV21-1|-
TGTGCCAGCAGCAAACGAACAATTTCACGGGACTCCCACCTTAACTTCTACAATGAGCAGTTCTTC
CASSKRTISRDSHLNFYNEQFF
>TRBD2|TRBJ2-7|TRBV5-4|-
TGTGCCAGCAGCTTGGTTGGTGCGGGAGAGGCCTACGAGCAGTACTTC
CASSLVGAGEAYEQYF
>TRBD2|TRBJ2-1|TRBV19|-
TGTGCCAGTACTTCTAGCGGGAGTTTAAATGAGCAGTTCTTC
CASTSSGSLNEQFF
>-|TRBJ1-5|TRBV6-5|-
TGTGCCAGCCGGGGGATTCAGAGCAATCAGCCCCAGCATTTT
CASRGIQSNQPQHF
>-|TRBJ1-5|TRBV18|-
TGTGCCAGCTCATCATCCACGGGGAGCGGGCAGCCCCAGCATTTT
CASSSSTGSGQPQHF
>TRBD2|TRBJ2-1|TRBV29-1|-
TGCAGCGTTGGAGGACTAGCGGGAGGGAATGAGCAGTTCTTC
CSVGGLAGGNEQFF
>-|TRBJ2-1|TRBV4-3|-
TGCGCCAGCAGCCAGGCTAGCAAAGGGTTGAATGAGCAGTTCTTC
CASSQASKGLNEQFF
>-|TRBJ2-3|TRBV7-2|-
TGTGCCAGCAGCTTAGGACTTAGCACAGATACGCAGTATTTT
CASSLGLSTDTQYF
>TRBD2|TRBJ2-7|TRBV14|-
TGTGCCAGCAGCCAAAGGGGACTAGCGGGAGTCCACGAGCAGTACTTC
CASSQRGLAGVHEQYF
>-|TRBJ1-2|TRBV7-2|-
TGTGCCAGCAGCTTAGATCTTACAGGTTACACCTTC
CASSLDLTGYTF
>-|TRBJ2-2|TRBV28|-
TGTGCCAGCGGAGGGAACACCGGGGAGCTGTTTTTT
CASGGNTGELFF
>TRBD1|TRBJ1-6|TRBV6-5|-
TGTGCCAGCAGAGGGGGCGAAAAATATTCACCCCTCCACTTT
CASRGGEKYSPLHF
>-|TRBJ2-6|TRBV10-3|-
TGTGCCATCAGTGAGTCGGGCCGCTCTGGGGCCAACGTCCTGACTTTC
CAISESGRSGANVLTF
>TRBD2|TRBJ2-3|TRBV9|-
TGTGCCAGCAGCGTAGAGGGCGGGAGGGCGACAGATACGCAGTATTTT
CASSVEGGRATDTQYF
>-|TRBJ1-1|TRBV12-3/TRBV12-4|-
TGTGCCAGCAGTTTGGTGGCAGCGTCTGAAGCTTTCTTT
CASSLVAASEAFF
>-|TRBJ1-5|TRBV7-8|-
TGTGCCAGCAGCTTAGACAGGGATCAGCCCCAGCATTTT
CASSLDRDQPQHF
>TRBD1|TRBJ2-2|TRBV19|-
TGTGCCAGTAGTATAGGGGGGACAGGGGCGCTGTTTTTT
CASSIGGTGALFF
>-|TRBJ2-3|TRBV5-1|once
TGCGCCAGCAGCTTGGGACAGGCCACAGATACGCAGTATTTT
CASSLGQATDTQYF
>-|TRBJ1-3|TRBV3-1/TRBV3-2|-
TGTGCCAGCAGCCAAGATCTTTGGAGGGCTTCATACTCTGGAAACACCATATATTTT
CASSQDLWRASYSGNTIYF
>-|TRBJ1-1|TRBV18|-
TGTGCCAGCTCACCTGCTCTAGAGAACACTGAAGCTTTCTTT
CASSPALENTEAFF
>-|TRBJ1-5|TRBV6-5|-
TGTGCCAGCAGTTACGCGGGAAGAAATCAGCCCCAGCATTTT
CASSYAGRNQPQHF
>-|TRBJ2-1|TRBV11-2|-
TGTGCCAGCAGCTTAGAAAGGGGCGGGAACAATGAGCAGTTCTTC
CASSLERGGNNEQFF
>TRBD1|TRBJ1-2|TRBV5-4|-
TGTGCCAGCAGCCAACAGGGGGCCAGTGGCTACACCTTC
CASSQQGASGYTF
>-|TRBJ2-7|TRBV6-2/TRBV6-3|-
TGTGCCAGCAGTCCAAGACGAGGGTACGAGCAGTACTTC
CASSPRRGYEQYF
>-|TRBJ2-5|TRBV28|-
TGTGCCAGCAGCTCGATGGGCCCTGGGGAGACCCAGTACTTC
CASSSMGPGETQYF
>-|TRBJ2-3|TRBV7-9|-
TGTGCCAGCAACAACAATCAGGGCGATACGCAGTATTTT
CASNNNQGDTQYF
>TRBD2|TRBJ2-1|TRBV29-1|-
TGCAGCGTTGGTGAGCGGGGGGGCTGGAATGAGCAGTTCTTC
CSVGERGGWNEQFF
>-|TRBJ2-7|TRBV20-1|-
TGCAGTGCTAGTACCAGCGCCAAAAACTACGAGCAGTACTTC
CSASTSAKNYEQYF
>-|TRBJ2-5|TRBV10-3|-
TGTGCCATCAGTCCCCGGGACACAATGGGCGAGACCCAGTACTTC
CAISPRDTMGETQYF
>-|TRBJ1-1|TRBV3-1/TRBV3-2|once
TGTGCCAGCAGACGTGGGGAAGGGGGTATGGAAGCTTTCTTT
CASRRGEGGMEAFF
>-|TRBJ2-2|TRBV7-6|-
TGTGCCAGCAGCTTAGTTAGTGACGGGGAGCTGTTTTTT
CASSLVSDGELFF
>-|TRBJ2-7|TRBV27|many
TGTGCCAGCAGTCTGGACTCCCGGCTTGGGGACGAGCAGTACTTC
CASSLDSRLGDEQYF